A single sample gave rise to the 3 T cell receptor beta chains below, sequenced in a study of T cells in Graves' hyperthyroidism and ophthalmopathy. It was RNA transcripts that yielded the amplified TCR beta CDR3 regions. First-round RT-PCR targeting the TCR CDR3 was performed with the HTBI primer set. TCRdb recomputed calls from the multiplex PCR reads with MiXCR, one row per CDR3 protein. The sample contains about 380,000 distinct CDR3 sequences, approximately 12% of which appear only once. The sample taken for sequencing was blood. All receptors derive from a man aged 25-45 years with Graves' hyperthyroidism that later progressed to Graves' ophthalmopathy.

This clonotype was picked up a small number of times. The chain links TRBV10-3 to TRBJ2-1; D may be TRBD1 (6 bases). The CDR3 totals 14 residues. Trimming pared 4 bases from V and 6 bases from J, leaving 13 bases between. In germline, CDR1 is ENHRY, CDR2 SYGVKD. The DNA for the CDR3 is TGTGCCATCAGTGTTGGGACATCGTCCAATGAGCAGTTCTTC. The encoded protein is CAISVGTSSNEQFF.

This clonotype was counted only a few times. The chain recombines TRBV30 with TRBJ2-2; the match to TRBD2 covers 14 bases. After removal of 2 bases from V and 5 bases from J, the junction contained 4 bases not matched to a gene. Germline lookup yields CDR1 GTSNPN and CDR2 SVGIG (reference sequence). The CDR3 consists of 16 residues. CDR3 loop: CAWSRLAGGSTGELFF. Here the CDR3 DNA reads TGTGCCTGGAGTAGACTAGCGGGGGGGTCTACCGGGGAGCTGTTTTTT.

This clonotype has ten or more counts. DNA for the CDR3: TGTGCCAGCGTCCGGTTGAACACCGGGGAGCTGTTTTTT. Its translation: CASVRLNTGELFF. V usage is TRBV2 and J usage is TRBJ2-2, with D unresolved. V lost 8 bases and J 1 base, leaving 8 bases between the germline ends. This CDR3 region has 13 residues. From germline, CDR1 is SNHLY and CDR2 FYNNEI.